This TCR beta chain was sequenced for a study of shared clonotypes between healthy human individuals. CDR1 SGHVS and CDR2 FQNEAQ come from the germline V gene. Trimming removed 6 bases at V and 5 bases at J, with 19 bases between. This CDR3 contains 15 residues. Method: immunoSEQ multiplex PCR; TCRdb's copy keeps in-frame clones and lacks some. This sample has 2.5 million or so clones, with approximately 94% found just once. The material sequenced was naive CD4+ T cells sorted from blood. The subset: CD45RA+ positively selected. This sequence joins TRBV7-8 and TRBJ1-1; a possible D gene is TRBD1 (6 bases). This TCR derives from a man aged 18 to 35 in good health. As DNA, the CDR3 is TGTGCCAGCAGTGAAAATGGGGGCAGAGGGACTGAAGCTTTCTTT. Translated, it gives CASSENGGRGTEAFF.